This T cell receptor (beta chain) derives from a study of blood T cell repertoires in COVID-19. Germline loops: CDR1 LGHDT, CDR2 YNNKEL (reference sequence). The trim removed 1 base at V and 1 base at J, leaving 22 bases unmatched. This CDR3 contains 22 residues. TCRdb's copy holds only in-frame clones and misses some; the assay was immunoSEQ multiplex PCR. The table includes fewer than 350,000 clones, almost 90% detected once. This clonotype originated in a woman aged 25 to 39 who had been exposed to COVID-19. The sample was PBMCs or T cells enriched from blood (not recorded which). The chain combines TRBV3-1 (or the pseudogene TRBV3-2) with TRBJ2-7; TRBD2 aligns across 10 bases. The CDR3 here is CASSQAPLLGGGLATDSYEQYF. CDR3 nucleotide sequence: TGTGCCAGCAGCCAAGCCCCCCTCTTAGGTGGGGGACTAGCGACAGATTCCTACGAGCAGTACTTC.